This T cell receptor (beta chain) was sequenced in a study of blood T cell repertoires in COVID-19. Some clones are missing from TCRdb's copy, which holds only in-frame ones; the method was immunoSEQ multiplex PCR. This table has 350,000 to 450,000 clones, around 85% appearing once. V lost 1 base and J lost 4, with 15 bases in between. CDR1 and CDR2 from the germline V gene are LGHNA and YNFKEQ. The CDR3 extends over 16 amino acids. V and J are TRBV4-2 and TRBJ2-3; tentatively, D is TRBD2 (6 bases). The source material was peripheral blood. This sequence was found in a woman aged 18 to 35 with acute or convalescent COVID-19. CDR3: CASSQVGSGFSDTQYF. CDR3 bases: TGTGCCAGCAGCCAAGTTGGAAGCGGGTTTTCAGATACGCAGTATTTT.